Following are 7 T cell receptor beta chains from one sample sequenced in a study of tumor and adjacent non-tumor tissue in lung cancer. Three rounds of nested PCR, following a modified ARM-PCR protocol, produced the TCRbeta library. TCRdb independently ran MiXCR on the multiplex PCR reads; one entry per CDR3 protein. The sample carries roughly 75,000 distinct CDR3 sequences, about three quarters recorded once. No cell sorting was done before RNA was extracted from the tissue. Source material: lung tumor tissue. These receptors all stem from a woman aged 50 to 60 with non-small cell lung cancer.

The genes are TRBV11-2 and TRBJ1-1; D possibly corresponds to TRBD1 (6 bases). Deletions cut 9 bases from V and 5 bases from J, with 19 bases between. The CDR3 spans 14 residues. Per the germline V gene, CDR1 is SGHAT and CDR2 is FQNNGV. The CDR3, as DNA: TGTGCCAGGAGCATACAGGGTAGTGATACTGAAGCTTTCTTT. Residues: CARSIQGSDTEAFF.

Concerning this clonotype itself: An end of the junction differs from the germline gene, which may be a read error. The chain links TRBV10-2 to TRBJ1-5, with D tentatively TRBD1 (5 bases). The length of the CDR3 is 14 residues. In germline, CDR1 is WSHSY, CDR2 SAAADI. CDR3 loop: CASSESDIIQPQRF. The CDR3 region has the DNA TGCGCCAGCAGTGAGTCGGACATAATTCAGCCCCAACGTTTT.

With regard to this clonotype: The CDR3 carries no conserved terminal phenylalanine or tryptophan, so it likely arises from a read error. This rearrangement joins TRBV6-5 to TRBJ2-1; D may be TRBD2 (5 bases). Germline-derived CDR1 and CDR2 are MNHEY and SVGAGI. V lost 2 bases to trimming and J lost 0 bases, with 8 bases between them. The CDR3 runs to 15 residues. CDR3 loop: CASSYGRNSYNEQFS. In DNA, the CDR3 is TGTGCCAGCAGTTACGGGAGAAACTCCTACAATGAGCAGTTCTCC.

As regards this clonotype: No conserved phenylalanine or tryptophan ends this CDR3, so it is likely a read error. The chain couples TRBV29-1 to TRBJ2-3; 8 nucleotides line up with TRBD2. There are 17 residues in the CDR3. Germline V lookup: CDR1 SQVTM, CDR2 ANQGSEA. CDR3 DNA: TGCAGCGTTGAGGGGTTTGCGGGAGGCTCGATCACAGATACACAGTATTTG. Its protein product is CSVEGFAGGSITDTQYL.

Turning to this clonotype: The junction departs from the called germline gene at one end, perhaps through a read error. V gene TRBV29-1 combines with J gene TRBJ2-5, with 7 bases aligning to TRBD2. CDR1 is SQVTM, CDR2 ANQGSEA, per germline. This CDR3 has 14 residues. The CDR3 here is CSVPIGGNQKTQYF. CDR3 in DNA: TGTAGCGTCCCCATCGGGGGGAACCAAAAGACCCAGTACTTC. The entire variable domain, with the rest obtained from reference TRBV29-1 and TRBJ2-5, is as follows: SAVISQKPSRDICQRGTSLTIQCQVDSQVTMMFWYRQQPGQSLTLIATANQGSEATYESGFVIDKFPISRPNLTFSTLTVSNMSPEDSSIYLCSVPIGGNQKTQYFGPGTRLLVL.

This clonotype has only one observation. The conserved phenylalanine or tryptophan normally closing the CDR3 is absent here, so this likely arose from a read error. No DNA is shown, since the ends of the CDR3 on it are uncertain; the CDR3 is the one TCRdb lists. V and J are TRBV11-3 and TRBJ2-1. Germline V CDR1 and CDR2: SGHNT, YENEEA. The CDR3 is 9 residues long, counting both termini. CDR3 loop: CGSSLVQFL.

To note about this clonotype: The germline gene is not matched at one end of the junction; a read error may be the cause. CDR3 sequence: CASSDQDTDSGELLF. CDR3 DNA: TGTGCCAGCAGTGATCAGGACACCGACAGCGGGGAGCTGCTTTTT. This chain links TRBV6-1 with TRBJ2-2; 7 positions agree with TRBD2. Germline CDR1 reads MNHNS; CDR2 reads SASEGT. The CDR3 runs to 15 residues.